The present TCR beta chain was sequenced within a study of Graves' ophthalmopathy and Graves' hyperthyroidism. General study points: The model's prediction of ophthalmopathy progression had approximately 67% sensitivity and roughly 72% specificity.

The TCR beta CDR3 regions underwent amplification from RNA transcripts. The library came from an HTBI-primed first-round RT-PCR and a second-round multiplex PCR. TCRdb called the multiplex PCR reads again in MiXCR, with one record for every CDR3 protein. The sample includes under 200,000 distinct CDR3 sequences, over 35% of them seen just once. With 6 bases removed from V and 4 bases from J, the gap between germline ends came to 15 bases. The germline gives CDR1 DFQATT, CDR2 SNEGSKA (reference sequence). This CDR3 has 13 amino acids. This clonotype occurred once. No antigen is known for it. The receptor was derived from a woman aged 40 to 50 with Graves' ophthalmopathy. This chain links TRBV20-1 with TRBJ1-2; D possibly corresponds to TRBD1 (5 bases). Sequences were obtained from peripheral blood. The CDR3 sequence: CSAPGFALYGYTF. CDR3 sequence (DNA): TGCAGTGCCCCAGGGTTCGCCCTCTATGGCTACACCTTC.